This T cell receptor (beta chain) was recorded in a study of cytomegalovirus exposure and HLA in healthy donors. Notes on the study in general: More clonal expansion characterized HLA-associated TCR beta chains than equally common others in a later analysis.

PCR amplification relied on 60 Vbeta primers (plus 13 Jbeta primers). Profiling relied on immunoSEQ multiplex PCR, and the TCRdb table lists in-frame clones only, not all of them. The sample comprises 110,000 to 150,000 clones, roughly four fifths of which are singletons, and 4.5% to 6% rests with the top ten. Concerning this clone: The antigen remains unidentified. The identical CDR3 is also encoded by other nucleotide sequences in the sample.

Regarding donors, all were healthy bone marrow donors. The sequenced material came from PBMCs. The clonotype comes from a woman between 45 and 65 years old in good health and CMV-seronegative.

This CDR3 reads CASSNGAQETQYF. The CDR3 DNA reads TGTGCCAGTAGTAATGGAGCGCAAGAGACCCAGTACTTC. This chain joins TRBV19 and TRBJ2-5; no reliable D call. The CDR3 totals 13 residues. The germline V and J ends were trimmed by 4 bases and 2 bases, with 8 bases remaining between them. The V gene's germline CDR1 is LNHDA and CDR2 SQIVND (reference sequence).